The 26 T cell receptor beta chains below were found in one sample sequenced in a study of T-cell memory formation after mild COVID-19 (dated by TCRdb to 2020 to 2022). The receptor library was made with 5' RACE. The listed sequencing device is Illumina NovaSeq 6000. TCRdb applied fastp at Q25 and MiXCR to the public reads, then kept only in-frame beta chains. Records with the same CDR3 protein are collapsed into one entry carrying the most frequent genes and DNA. The table for this sample lists around 430,000 distinct CDR3 sequences; about 15% of them were counted only once. Of the sample, 20% to 25% falls within the top ten clones. The specimen was PBMCs or a T cell subset sorted from them (not recorded which). These receptors all come from a man between 18 and 29 years old who had mild COVID-19 (a few samples of this study predate the infection). The sample titles of this study are shuffled in the database, so cell type and time point are left out; the donor was told from shared clones.

This clonotype was detected a few times. The chain has TRBV5-1 and TRBJ1-5; D is unresolved. The CDR3 spans 12 residues. With 5 bases removed from V and 7 bases from J, the gap between germline ends came to 10 bases. Germline loops: CDR1 SGHRS, CDR2 YFSETQ. The CDR3 bases are TGCGCCAGCAGAAATCCGGGGCAGCCCCAGCATTTT. Encoded protein: CASRNPGQPQHF.

This clonotype was observed at least ten times. The gene calls are TRBV7-2 and TRBJ2-1, with D maybe TRBD2 (5 bases). Looked up from germline, CDR1 is SGHTA and CDR2 is FQGNSA. Trimming cost V 5 bases and J 13 bases, with 15 bases left between them. This CDR3 is 12 amino acids long. The CDR3 spells CASSLIFGVQFF. Written as DNA, the CDR3 is TGTGCCAGCAGCCTGATCTTCGGGGTTCAGTTCTTC. The complete variable domain, with remaining parts taken from reference TRBV7-2 and TRBJ2-1, reads GAGVSQSPSNKVTEKGKDVELRCDPISGHTALYWYRQSLGQGLEFLIYFQGNSAPDKSGLPSDRFSAERTGGSVSTLTIQRTQQEDSAVYLCASSLIFGVQFFGPGTRLTVL.

This clonotype has just a few counts. The rearrangement links TRBV5-1 to TRBJ1-2, with 7 nucleotides matching TRBD1. Per germline, CDR1 SGHRS and CDR2 YFSETQ. The CDR3 runs 13 residues. V lost 4 bases and J lost 5; bases outside the gene matches: 5. The CDR3 spells CASSLGQQYGYTF. The DNA for the CDR3 is TGCGCCAGCAGCCTGGGACAGCAATATGGCTACACCTTC.

In this sample, this clonotype turned up many times. The rearrangement joins TRBV7-6 to TRBJ1-3, with D possibly matching TRBD1 (6 bases). CDR1 and CDR2 from the germline V gene are SGHVS and FNYEAQ. The CDR3 runs 16 residues. V lost 2 bases and J 0 bases, leaving 11 bases between the germline ends. For the CDR3, the DNA is TGTGCCAGCAGCTTACTTCTACAGGGCTCTGGAAACACCATATATTTT. Translating it yields CASSLLLQGSGNTIYF.

A few counts support this clonotype. This sequence joins TRBV18 and TRBJ1-5; 8 bases fit TRBD1. The CDR3 spans 16 residues. Germline lookup yields CDR1 KGHSH and CDR2 LQKENI. After removal of 3 bases from V and 6 bases from J, the junction contained 10 bases not matched to a gene. CDR3: CASSPTGQGASQPQHF. The CDR3 DNA reads TGTGCCAGCTCACCGACTGGTCAGGGGGCTTCTCAGCCCCAGCATTTT. Drawing the rest from reference TRBV18 and TRBJ1-5, the complete variable domain is NAGVMQNPRHLVRRRGQEARLRCSPMKGHSHVYWYRQLPEEGLKFMVYLQKENIIDESGMPKERFSAEFPKEGPSILRIQQVVRGDSAAYFCASSPTGQGASQPQHFGDGTRLSIL.

This clonotype showed up just a few times. The V gene is TRBV5-1, the J gene TRBJ2-2; TRBD2 might be the D (6 bases). The germline V gene encodes CDR1 SGHRS and CDR2 YFSETQ. This CDR3 is 13 amino acids long. Trimming removed 7 bases at V and 4 bases at J, with 11 bases between. The CDR3 region is CASYRESTGELFF. In nucleotides, the CDR3 is TGCGCCAGCTACCGGGAGAGCACCGGGGAGCTGTTTTTT.

CDR3 sequence reads: CASGRTSGGPSEQYV. In DNA, the CDR3 is TGTGCCAGCGGGCGTACTAGCGGGGGCCCCTCCGAGCAGTACGTC. This chain connects TRBV13 to TRBJ2-7; TRBD2 matches 11 bases. The V gene's germline CDR1 is PRHDT and CDR2 FYEKMQ (reference sequence). Trimming at V came to 8 bases and at J to 6 bases, leaving 12 bases not matched to a gene. CDR3 length: 15 amino acids.

The chain combines TRBV5-1 with TRBJ2-7, with a weak D call TRBD1 (6 bases). The V and J ends lost 5 bases and 6 bases respectively, with 15 bases between them. This CDR3 is built from 13 residues. Germline V CDR1 and CDR2: SGHRS, YFSETQ. CDR3: CASSHGVGGEQYV. CDR3 nucleotide sequence: TGCGCCAGCAGTCACGGGGTAGGGGGCGAGCAGTACGTC.

The chain uses TRBV28 and TRBJ2-3; D might be TRBD1 (6 bases). Germline V gene data show CDR1 as MDHEN and CDR2 as SYDVKM. The CDR3 runs to 13 residues. V was clipped by 6 bases and J by 5 bases, with 12 bases between them. This CDR3 is CASRLRGRDTQYF. DNA for the CDR3: TGTGCCAGCAGGCTGAGGGGGAGAGATACGCAGTATTTT.

This chain connects TRBV7-6 to TRBJ2-1; TRBD2 matches 13 bases. CDR1 is SGHVS, CDR2 FNYEAQ, per germline. The CDR3 is 15 residues long. The J segment lost 8 bases and the V segment lost 2 bases, leaving 3 bases of the junction unmatched. CDR3 nucleotide sequence: TGTGCCAGCAGCTTACGACTAGCGGGGGGAGATGAGCAGTTCTTC. The encoded protein is CASSLRLAGGDEQFF.

In this sample, this clonotype turned up a few times. The gene calls are TRBV11-2 and TRBJ1-1; no reliable D call. The germline V gene encodes CDR1 SGHAT and CDR2 FQNNGV. The CDR3 sequence is 13 residues long. Trimming pared 1 base from V and 7 bases from J, leaving 10 bases between. The CDR3: CASSLGEGFEAFF. In DNA form, the CDR3 reads TGTGCCAGCAGCTTAGGTGAAGGATTTGAAGCTTTCTTT.

The chain has TRBV7-2 and TRBJ1-2; weak D call: TRBD1 (5 bases). The V end was cut by 5 bases, the J end by 4 bases, with 17 bases between. The germline V gene encodes CDR1 SGHTA and CDR2 FQGNSA. The CDR3 sequence is 15 residues long. Here the CDR3 reads CASSDDRRPSYGYTF. The CDR3, as DNA: TGTGCCAGCAGCGACGACAGACGACCGAGCTATGGCTACACCTTC.

In this sample, this clonotype turned up a few times. This chain uses TRBV5-5 with TRBJ2-2; no definite D call. The CDR3 is 14 residues long. Germline V gives CDR1 SGHKS, CDR2 YYEKEE (reference sequence). V lost 5 bases to trimming and J lost 0 bases, with 8 bases between them. CDR3 sequence reads: CASRRDTNTGELFF. In nucleotides, the CDR3 is TGTGCCAGCAGACGAGACACGAACACCGGGGAGCTGTTTTTT.

The rearrangement joins TRBV11-1 to TRBJ2-7, with TRBD1 matching over 9 bases. Trimming cost V 8 bases and J 2 bases; bases outside gene matches: 7. Germline V gene sequence: CDR1 SGHAT, CDR2 FQDESV (reference sequence). This CDR3 region has 14 residues. This chain's CDR3 is CASCDRGNPYEQYF. The CDR3 nucleotides read TGTGCCAGCTGTGACAGGGGGAACCCCTACGAGCAGTACTTC.

The V gene is TRBV18, the J gene TRBJ2-3; D is perhaps TRBD1 (6 bases). This CDR3 region has 15 residues. V dropped 1 base and J dropped 3 bases, with 11 bases sitting between them. In germline, CDR1 is KGHSH, CDR2 LQKENI. The CDR3 loop is CASSPQAGATDTQYF. For the CDR3, the DNA is TGTGCCAGCTCACCACAGGCAGGGGCAACAGATACGCAGTATTTT.

The V call is TRBV5-1, the J call TRBJ2-3; D assignment may be TRBD1 or TRBD2 (5 bases each). The CDR3 has 15 amino acids. Germline lookup yields CDR1 SGHRS and CDR2 YFSETQ. Trimming pared 1 base from V and 3 bases from J, leaving 12 bases between. The CDR3 nucleotides read TGCGCCAGCAGCTTGTTGGGGGATAGGACAGATACGCAGTATTTT. Encoded protein: CASSLLGDRTDTQYF.

Only a few counts were recorded for this clonotype. This sequence joins TRBV4-3 and TRBJ2-6; 7 bases align to TRBD2. The CDR3 covers 16 residues. J gave up 2 bases and V 0 bases, and 1 base lay outside the gene matches. Germline lookup yields CDR1 LGHNA and CDR2 YSLEER. Here the CDR3 reads CASSQDRGAGANVLTF. In DNA, the CDR3 is TGCGCCAGCAGCCAAGACCGGGGGGCTGGGGCCAACGTCCTGACTTTC.

The CDR3 is CASSPGNGLVGAFF. The CDR3 bases are TGCGCCAGCAGCCCTGGAAACGGGTTAGTGGGGGCTTTCTTT. This chain uses TRBV5-1 with TRBJ1-1; unclear D gene. Germline V gene sequence: CDR1 SGHRS, CDR2 YFSETQ. The CDR3 has 14 residues. V lost 4 bases and J 11 bases, leaving 21 bases between the germline ends.

The sample holds a few counts of this clonotype. The genes are TRBV6-5 and TRBJ2-2; unclear D gene. Looked up from germline, CDR1 is MNHEY and CDR2 is SVGAGI. Trimming left V 8 bases short and J 2 bases short, with 12 bases between. This CDR3 spans 14 amino acids. CDR3 residues: CASCWVTNTGELFF. In DNA, the CDR3 is TGTGCCAGCTGTTGGGTCACCAACACCGGGGAGCTGTTTTTT.

In its sample, this clonotype was seen a few times. The DNA for the CDR3 is TGTGCCAGCAGACTCACTAGGACAGGGAACTATGGCTACACCTTC. It specifies CASRLTRTGNYGYTF. V is TRBV6-5 and J is TRBJ1-2; 8 bases fit TRBD1. The CDR3 is made up of 15 amino acids. CDR1 MNHEY and CDR2 SVGAGI come from the germline V gene. V lost 6 bases to trimming and J lost 2 bases; unmatched junction nucleotides: 8.

The V gene is TRBV15, the J gene TRBJ2-1, with TRBD2 identical over 9 bases. V lost 5 bases and J lost 1; bases outside the gene matches: 12. The CDR3 sequence is 18 residues long. CDR1 is LNHNV and CDR2 is YYDKDF in the germline V gene (reference sequence). The CDR3 DNA reads as TGTGCCACCAGCCCAGGCAGGATAGCGGGGGATTCCTACAATGAGCAGTTCTTC. It translates to CATSPGRIAGDSYNEQFF.

This clonotype was counted between two and nine times. V gene TRBV7-2 combines with J gene TRBJ2-3, with 12 bases lining up with TRBD2. J lost 4 bases, V lost 1 base, and 3 bases had no gene match. This CDR3 region has 16 residues. From germline, CDR1 is SGHTA and CDR2 FQGNSA. The CDR3 DNA is TGTGCCAGCAGCTTAGAACCTAGCGGGGGGGCAGATACGCAGTATTTT. Its translation is CASSLEPSGGADTQYF.

This rearrangement joins TRBV7-2 to TRBJ2-3; D remains unclear. The V end was cut by 1 base, the J end by 2 bases, with 7 bases between. The CDR3 loop spans 14 amino acids. Germline-derived CDR1 and CDR2 are SGHTA and FQGNSA. The CDR3 protein is CASSLDYLTDTQYF. The CDR3 nucleotides are TGTGCCAGCAGCTTAGACTACCTCACAGATACGCAGTATTTT.

This clonotype showed up just a few times. The J gene is TRBJ2-2, the V gene TRBV18; D possibly corresponds to TRBD1 (6 bases). The CDR3 has 15 residues. V lost 3 bases and J lost 4, with 12 bases in between. The germline gives CDR1 KGHSH, CDR2 LQKENI. As DNA, the CDR3 is TGTGCCAGCTCACCCCAACAGGGTGGCACCGGGGAGCTGTTTTTT. Protein: CASSPQQGGTGELFF.

The chain joins TRBV29-1 to TRBJ1-2; D is unresolved. Trimming cost V 3 bases and J 0 bases, with 11 bases left between them. Germline assignment: CDR1 SQVTM and CDR2 ANQGSEA. The CDR3 runs to 14 residues. The CDR3 sequence is CSVELRSPNYGYTF. CDR3 nucleotide sequence: TGCAGCGTTGAGTTGAGGAGCCCTAACTATGGCTACACCTTC.

This clonotype was detected many times. The chain uses TRBV6-2 or TRBV6-3 and TRBJ1-5; D is unresolved. The CDR3 totals 15 residues. Trimming pared 4 bases from V and 3 bases from J, leaving 13 bases between. Germline V gene sequence: CDR1 MNHEY, CDR2 SVGEGT. Here the CDR3 reads CASSSTRILNQPQHF. CDR3 nucleotides: TGTGCCAGCAGTTCGACCCGAATCCTCAATCAGCCCCAGCATTTT.